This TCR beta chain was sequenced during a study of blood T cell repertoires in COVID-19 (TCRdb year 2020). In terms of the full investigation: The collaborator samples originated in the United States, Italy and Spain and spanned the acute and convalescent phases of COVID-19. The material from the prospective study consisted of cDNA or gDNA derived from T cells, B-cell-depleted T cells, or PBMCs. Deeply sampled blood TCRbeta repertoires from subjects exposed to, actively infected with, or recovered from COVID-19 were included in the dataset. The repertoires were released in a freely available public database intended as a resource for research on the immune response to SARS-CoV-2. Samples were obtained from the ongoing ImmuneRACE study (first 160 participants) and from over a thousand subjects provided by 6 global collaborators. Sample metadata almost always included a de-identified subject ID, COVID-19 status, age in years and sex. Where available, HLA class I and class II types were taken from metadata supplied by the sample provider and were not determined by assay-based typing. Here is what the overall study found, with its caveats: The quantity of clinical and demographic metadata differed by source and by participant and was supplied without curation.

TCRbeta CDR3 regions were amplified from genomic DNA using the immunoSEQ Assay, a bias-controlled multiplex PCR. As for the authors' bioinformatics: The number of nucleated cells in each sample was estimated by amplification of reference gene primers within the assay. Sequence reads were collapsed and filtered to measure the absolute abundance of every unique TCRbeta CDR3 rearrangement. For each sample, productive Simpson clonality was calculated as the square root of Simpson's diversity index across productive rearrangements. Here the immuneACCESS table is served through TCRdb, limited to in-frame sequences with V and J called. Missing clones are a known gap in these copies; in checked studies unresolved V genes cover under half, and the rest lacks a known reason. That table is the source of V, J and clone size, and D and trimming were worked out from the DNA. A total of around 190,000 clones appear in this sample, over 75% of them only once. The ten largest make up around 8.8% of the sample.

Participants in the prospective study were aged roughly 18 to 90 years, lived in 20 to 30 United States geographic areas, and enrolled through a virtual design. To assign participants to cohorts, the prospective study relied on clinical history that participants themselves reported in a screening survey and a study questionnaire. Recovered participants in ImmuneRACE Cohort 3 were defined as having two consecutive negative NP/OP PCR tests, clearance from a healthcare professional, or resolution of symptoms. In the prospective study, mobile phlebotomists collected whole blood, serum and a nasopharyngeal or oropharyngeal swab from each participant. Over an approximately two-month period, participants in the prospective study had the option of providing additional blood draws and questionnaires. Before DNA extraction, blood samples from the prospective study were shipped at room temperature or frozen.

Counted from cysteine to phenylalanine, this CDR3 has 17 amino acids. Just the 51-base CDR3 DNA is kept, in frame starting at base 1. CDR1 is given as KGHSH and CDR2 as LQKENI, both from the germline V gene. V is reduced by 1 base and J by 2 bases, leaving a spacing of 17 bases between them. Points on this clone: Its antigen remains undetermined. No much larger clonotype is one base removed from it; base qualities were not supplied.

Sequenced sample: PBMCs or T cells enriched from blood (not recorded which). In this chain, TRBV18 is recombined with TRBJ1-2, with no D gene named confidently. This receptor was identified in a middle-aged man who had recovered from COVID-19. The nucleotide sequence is TGTGCCAGCTCACCACAATACGCTAGCGGCTTAAACTATGGCTACACCTTC. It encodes CASSPQYASGLNYGYTF.